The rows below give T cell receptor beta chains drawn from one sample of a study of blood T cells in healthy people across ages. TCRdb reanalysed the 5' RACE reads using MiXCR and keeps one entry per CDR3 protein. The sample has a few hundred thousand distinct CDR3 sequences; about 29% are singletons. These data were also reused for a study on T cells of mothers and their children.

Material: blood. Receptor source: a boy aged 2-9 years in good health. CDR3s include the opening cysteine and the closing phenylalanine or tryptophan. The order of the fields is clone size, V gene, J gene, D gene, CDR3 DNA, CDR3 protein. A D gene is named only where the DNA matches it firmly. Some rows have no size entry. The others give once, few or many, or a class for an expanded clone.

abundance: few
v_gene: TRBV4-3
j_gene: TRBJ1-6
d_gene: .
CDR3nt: TGCGCCAGCAGCCAAGATCTCCGGGGAACCTACGAAATTAATTCACCCCTCCACTTT
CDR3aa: CASSQDLRGTYEINSPLHF

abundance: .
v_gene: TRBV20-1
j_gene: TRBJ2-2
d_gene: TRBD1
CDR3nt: TGCAGTTCACAGGGGGACACCGGGGAGCTGTTTTTT
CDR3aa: CSSQGDTGELFF

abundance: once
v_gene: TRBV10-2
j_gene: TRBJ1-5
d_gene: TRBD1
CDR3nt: TGCGCCAGCAGTGAGACAAGGACAGGGGGGGCATGGCCCCAGCATTTT
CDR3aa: CASSETRTGGAWPQHF

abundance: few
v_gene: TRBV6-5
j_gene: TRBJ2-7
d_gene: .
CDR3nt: TGTGCCAGCAGTTACTCGTGGACTCCGGGGACCCACTCCGAGCAGTACTTC
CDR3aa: CASSYSWTPGTHSEQYF

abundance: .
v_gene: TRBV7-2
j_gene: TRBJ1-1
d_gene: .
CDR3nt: TGTGCCAGCAGCCTAGGACCCAGGAGGCCTGAAGCTTTCTTT
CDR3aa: CASSLGPRRPEAFF

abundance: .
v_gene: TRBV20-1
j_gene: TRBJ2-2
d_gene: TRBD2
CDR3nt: TGCAGTGCCGCGGGACTAGCGGGAGGCGCGAACACCGGGGAGCTGTTTTTT
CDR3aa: CSAAGLAGGANTGELFF

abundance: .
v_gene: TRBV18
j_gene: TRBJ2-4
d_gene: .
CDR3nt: TGTGCCAGCTCCCCTTCCGTAGCGGAAAGCAAAAACATTCAGTACTTC
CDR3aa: CASSPSVAESKNIQYF

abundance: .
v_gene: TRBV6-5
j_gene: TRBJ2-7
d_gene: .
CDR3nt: TGTGCCAGCAGGCGACTGATAGGAACCTACGAGCAGTACTTC
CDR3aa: CASRRLIGTYEQYF

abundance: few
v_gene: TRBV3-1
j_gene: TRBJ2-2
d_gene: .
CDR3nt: TGTGCCAGCAGCCAAGATGGATACACCGGGGAGCTGTTTTTT
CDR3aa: CASSQDGYTGELFF

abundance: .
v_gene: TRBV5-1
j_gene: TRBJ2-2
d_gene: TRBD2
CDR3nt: TGCGCCAGCAGCTCACCGCCGGGACTAGCGAACACCGGGGAGCTGTTTTTT
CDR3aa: CASSSPPGLANTGELFF

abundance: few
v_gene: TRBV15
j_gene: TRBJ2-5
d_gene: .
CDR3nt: TGTGCCACCAGCAGAGATCACCCGGAGACCCAGTACTTC
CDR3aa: CATSRDHPETQYF

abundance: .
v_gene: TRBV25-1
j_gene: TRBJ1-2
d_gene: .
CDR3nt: TGTGCCAGCAGCCCCTTAGAGCAGAACTATGGCTACACCTTC
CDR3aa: CASSPLEQNYGYTF

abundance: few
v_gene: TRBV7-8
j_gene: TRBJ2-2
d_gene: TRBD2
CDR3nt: TGTGCCAGCAGCCCCACGACTAGCGGTGTGAACACCGGGGAGCTGTTTTTT
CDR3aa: CASSPTTSGVNTGELFF

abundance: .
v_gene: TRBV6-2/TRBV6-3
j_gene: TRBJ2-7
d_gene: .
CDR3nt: TGTGCCAGCAGAGAGGGTTTGTTCGAGCAGTACTTC
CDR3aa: CASREGLFEQYF

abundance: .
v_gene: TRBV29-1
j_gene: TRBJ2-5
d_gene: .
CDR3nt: TGCAGCGTTGAAGTTTTGGGACTCGGAGAGACCCAGTACTTC
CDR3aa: CSVEVLGLGETQYF

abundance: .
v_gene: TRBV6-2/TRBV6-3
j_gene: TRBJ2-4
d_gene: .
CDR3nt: TGTGCCAGCAGTTGGGGGGGGGGCCAAAACATTCAGTACTTC
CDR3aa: CASSWGGGQNIQYF

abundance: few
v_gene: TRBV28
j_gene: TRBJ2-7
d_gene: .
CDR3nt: TGTGCCAGCAGTTTTAAGGGTGGGTCCTACGAGCAGTACTTC
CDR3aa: CASSFKGGSYEQYF

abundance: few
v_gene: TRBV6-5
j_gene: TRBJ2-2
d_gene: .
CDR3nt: TGTGCCAGCAGCTACTCTAGGGACACCGGGGAGCTGTTTTTT
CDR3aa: CASSYSRDTGELFF

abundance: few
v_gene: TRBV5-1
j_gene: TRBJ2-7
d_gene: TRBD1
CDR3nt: TGCGCCAGCAGCTTGATCCGCGACAGGGTCCACGAGCAGTACTTC
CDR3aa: CASSLIRDRVHEQYF

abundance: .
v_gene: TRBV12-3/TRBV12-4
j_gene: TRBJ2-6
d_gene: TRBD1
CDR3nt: TGTGCCAGCAGAGCAGGGGGCGCGTATACAGGGGCCAACGTCCTGACTTTC
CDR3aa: CASRAGGAYTGANVLTF